Here is one TCR beta chain with its context. This sample stems from a study of molecular identifiers for immune sequencing clone quantification. TCRdb recomputed calls from the PCR reads with MiXCR, one row per CDR3 protein. The sample lists 400,000 to 600,000 distinct CDR3 sequences, 20% to 25% occurring once. The V end was cut by 4 bases, the J end by 3 bases, with 15 bases between. Germline V gives CDR1 LGHDT, CDR2 YNNKEL (reference sequence). The CDR3 has 15 amino acids. Sequenced material: naive CD8+ T cells from blood, with Jurkat cell RNA spiked in. Subset described: FACS-sorted CD8+CD4-CCR7+CD45RA+ naive T cells. This rearrangement joins TRBV3-1 to TRBJ1-1; D may be TRBD1 (5 bases). The clonotype was recovered from a human donor in good health. Some libraries in this study had Jurkat cell RNA spiked in. CDR3: CASSLTWVGDTEAFF. The CDR3 DNA is TGTGCCAGCAGCCTCACATGGGTAGGGGACACTGAAGCTTTCTTT.